This T cell receptor beta chain was sequenced during a study of tumor and adjacent non-tumor tissue in lung cancer. At the level of the study: Each sample yielded roughly 4 million productive TCRbeta reads on average. Study-wide points: Tumor tissue had significantly higher TCR diversity than normal lung.

TCRbeta libraries were built with three rounds of nested PCR, modified from ARM-PCR. Each CDR3 protein is one row after TCRdb ran MiXCR on the multiplex PCR reads. Of around 71,000 distinct CDR3 sequences in the sample, roughly 72% are singletons; the top ten hold about 9.2%. No cell sorting was done before RNA was extracted from the tissue. Newly diagnosed lung cancer patients had thoracic surgery in China, August–late 2014, without prior chemotherapy. A word on this clonotype: Its antigen is undetermined.

The CDR3 contains 12 residues. V lost 8 bases, J lost 9 bases, and 11 bases lay in between. Germline-derived CDR1 and CDR2 are MNHNS and SASEGT. V gene TRBV6-1 combines with J gene TRBJ1-6, with unresolved D. Sequencing was performed on lung tumor tissue. This sequence was found in a woman aged 40-49 years with non-small cell lung cancer. As DNA, the CDR3 is TGTGCCAGCCGCTATAGCACTTCACCCCTCCACTTT. Translated: CASRYSTSPLHF.